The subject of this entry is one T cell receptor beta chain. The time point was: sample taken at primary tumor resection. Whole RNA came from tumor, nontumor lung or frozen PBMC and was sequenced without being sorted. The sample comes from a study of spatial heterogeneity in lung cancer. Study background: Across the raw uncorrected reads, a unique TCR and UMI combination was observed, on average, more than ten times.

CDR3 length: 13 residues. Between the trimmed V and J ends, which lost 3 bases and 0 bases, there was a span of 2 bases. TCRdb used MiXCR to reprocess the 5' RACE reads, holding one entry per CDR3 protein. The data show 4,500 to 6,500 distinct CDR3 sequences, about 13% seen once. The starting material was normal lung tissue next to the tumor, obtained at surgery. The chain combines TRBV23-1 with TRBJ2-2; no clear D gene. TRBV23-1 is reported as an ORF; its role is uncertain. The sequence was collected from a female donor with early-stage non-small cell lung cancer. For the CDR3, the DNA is TGCGCCAGCAGTCACACGAACACCGGGGAGCTGTTTTTT. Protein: CASSHTNTGELFF.